This T cell receptor (beta chain) derives from a study of CD8 T cells in Susac syndrome (dated 2019 in TCRdb). Regarding the study in general: Among the sequenced Susac syndrome patients, 5 or 6 had clinically active disease and under 10 were in clinical remission. At blood withdrawal, Susac syndrome patients were therapy-naive, treated with corticosteroids (with IVIg additionally given to some), or treated with IVIg alone. Repertoire sequencing was used to test whether CD8+ T cell activation and differentiation in Susac syndrome was antigen driven. Clonality of the CD8+ T cell repertoire was compared between about a dozen healthy donors, about 14 Susac syndrome patients and around 15 multiple sclerosis patients. Findings and caveats that apply to the study as a whole: The TCR sequencing and HLA analysis was acknowledged to have included a relatively small number of individuals. Clonal expansion was seen in Susac syndrome CD8+ repertoires, peaking in CD8+ TEMRA cells and being greater in clinically active patients than in remitting ones. Looking at Susac-specific public clones, the researchers identified about 15 in the total CD8+ repertoire and four or five in the CD8+ TEMRA repertoire.

Reading from cysteine to phenylalanine, the CDR3 counts 16 amino acids. Left in the record is the CDR3 DNA by itself, 48 bases read in frame from the first base. CDR1 SEHNR and CDR2 FQNEAQ were looked up in the germline V gene (reference sequence). Trimming takes 2 bases from V and 2 bases from J, and the germline ends sit 15 bases apart. Points on this clonotype: Its recognized antigen is unknown. Per-nucleotide qualities are absent, and no much larger clonotype sits a single base away.

RNA was extracted using the RNeasy kit, and roughly 0.5 to 1 microgram was reverse transcribed with random hexamers. The immunoSEQ multiplex PCR assay, covering 54 Vbeta and 13 Jbeta segments, was used to amplify TCR beta CDR3 regions. PCR amplification bias was corrected using a synthetic template baseline for primer optimization and computational correction. In the original analysis: Reads were annotated to V, D and J genes per IMGT and analyzed with immunoSEQ Analyzer, keeping only productive sequences. To calculate clonality, Shannon entropy was normalized by log2 of the number of productive unique sequences and then subtracted from one. Public and private clones were assessed among the 100 most prevalent clones of each patient and control. Clones were defined as Susac-specific if absent from the healthy and MS cohorts, from around 1,000 published viral clones and from other ImmuneACCESS disease sequences. The public reads were quality trimmed at Q25 with fastp and then assembled into clones with MiXCR by TCRdb, keeping productive beta chains. Each record represents a unique CDR3 protein, reported with the most common genes and DNA among its rows. The V and J calls and clone size are TCRdb's, not the authors'. For this sample the table gives nearly 25,000 distinct CDR3 sequences, of which around 93% were detected only once. The top ten hold 0.55% to 0.8% of the sample.

Peripheral blood CD8+ and CD4+ T cells from healthy donors, Susac syndrome patients and multiple sclerosis patients were profiled by high-throughput TCR beta sequencing. Susac syndrome patients met recently defined diagnostic criteria for definite or probable disease. CD8+ TEMRA cells were enriched by FACS, while bulk CD8+ and CD4+ T cells were purified by magnetic negative isolation. Blood was collected in EDTA tubes and processed within 24 hours, with PBMCs isolated through density gradient centrifugation. PBMCs intended for TCR sequencing were frozen in liquid nitrogen and were later thawed in a 37 degrees C water bath. The sorted or isolated CD4+, CD8+ and CD8+ TEMRA cells had a purity of 90% or higher.

The chain is made from TRBV7-9 and TRBJ2-5, with the identity of the D gene unclear. The sample taken for sequencing was CD8+ T cells from PBMCs. The TCR comes from a human donor with Susac syndrome. The DNA sequence is TGTGCCAGCAGCTTACACGAGAGTGGCCTACAAGAGACCCAGTACTTC. Its protein is CASSLHESGLQETQYF.